Included here is one TCR beta chain sequence, with context. What it recognizes is unknown. CDR3 length: 15 residues. Trimming stripped 5 bases from V and 4 bases from J, with 14 bases between. Germline V gives CDR1 LGHNT, CDR2 FRNRAP. This specimen belongs to a study of T cells in Graves' hyperthyroidism and ophthalmopathy. Points from the study as a whole: Among clonotypes expanded in thyroid above 0.001, most were also found in blood. Patients with ophthalmopathy were separated from those with stable hyperthyroidism by a 13 V-J model.

Amplification of TCR beta CDR3 regions used RNA as the template. First-round RT-PCR with HTBI primers amplified the TCR CDR3 region. MiXCR, applied by TCRdb to the multiplex PCR reads, yields one record per CDR3 protein. The sample yields fewer than 650,000 distinct CDR3 sequences, 13% to 15% seen once. Clinical symptoms, serum thyroxine and TRAb, thyroid ultrasound and orbital computed tomography together formed the diagnostic basis. Around 9.9 ml of fresh peripheral blood supplied the PBMCs. V usage is TRBV12-5 and J usage is TRBJ2-2, with D perhaps TRBD1 (5 bases). Sequencing was carried out using blood. This clonotype was obtained from a woman under 30 with Graves' ophthalmopathy. The CDR3 nucleotides are TGTGCTAGTGGTAGGGTAGGGGCAATCACCGGGGAGCTGTTTTTT. This encodes CASGRVGAITGELFF.